This T cell receptor beta chain was captured in a study of T cell responses to AZD1222 COVID-19 vaccine. This clone came up once. CDR3 size: 13 residues. Trimming removed 6 bases from V and 0 bases from J, with 8 bases in between. CDR1 is LNHDA and CDR2 is SQIVND in the germline V gene (reference sequence). Assay: immunoSEQ multiplex PCR; the TCRdb copy retains only in-frame clones and omits some. The data show roughly 160,000 clones, around 87% seen once. V and J are TRBV19 and TRBJ1-2; no firm D call. The TCR comes from an adult who received the AZD1222 COVID-19 vaccine. Sequenced here: peripheral blood, sampled 28 days after the second AZD1222 dose. The CDR3 bases are TGTGCCAGTAGGCTTATAGCTAACTATGGCTACACCTTC. Its protein product is CASRLIANYGYTF.